Described below is a single T cell receptor beta chain sequence and its context. The source of the sample is a study of blood T cell repertoires in COVID-19. TCRdb's copy holds only in-frame clones and misses some; the assay was immunoSEQ multiplex PCR. Of under 200,000 clones in the sample, about 85% were seen once. The CDR3 covers 18 residues. The V gene end was trimmed by 2 bases and the J gene end by 5 bases; junction bases not matched to a gene: 12. Germline CDR1 KGHSH, CDR2 LQKENI. This TCR was sampled from a woman of 80 years or more with acute or convalescent COVID-19. This chain links TRBV18 with TRBJ1-2; 12 bases match TRBD1. What was sequenced was peripheral blood. This chain's CDR3 is CASSPVPGTGGALYGYTF. The CDR3 DNA is TGTGCCAGCTCACCAGTCCCCGGGACAGGGGGCGCCCTTTATGGCTACACCTTC.